The 6 T cell receptor beta chains listed next were all sequenced from one sample in a study of human thymus T cells. The protocol was immunoSEQ multiplex PCR, while the TCRdb copy is restricted to in-frame clones and leaves out a portion. The sample lists about 60,000 clones; over 85% were seen once. The sequencing input was blood. The receptors here all came from a boy less than two years old with a congenital heart defect but otherwise immunologically healthy.

The chain's CDR3 is CASSFRTSGGHYEQYF. The CDR3 nucleotides are TGTGCCAGCAGTTTCCGGACTAGCGGGGGCCACTACGAGCAGTACTTC. V usage is TRBV6-4 and J usage is TRBJ2-7; TRBD2 agrees at 13 bases. Germline CDR1 and CDR2: MRHNA and SNTAGT. The CDR3 consists of 16 residues. V lost 5 bases, J lost 3 bases, and 7 bases stayed unmatched.

V is TRBV2 and J is TRBJ1-2; D unclear. The CDR3 extends over 14 amino acids. Germline CDR1 reads SNHLY; CDR2 reads FYNNEI. Trimming left V 4 bases short and J 6 bases short, with 15 bases between. Written as DNA, the CDR3 is TGTGCCAGCAGTGTATACCTGCAACAGAATGGCTACACCTTC. Its translation: CASSVYLQQNGYTF. The full variable domain, with the rest looked up from reference TRBV2 and TRBJ1-2, is EPEVTQTPSHQVTQMGQEVILRCVPISNHLYFYWYRQILGQKVEFLVSFYNNEISEKSEIFDDQFSVERPDGSNFTLKIRSTKLEDSAMYFCASSVYLQQNGYTFGSGTRLTVV.

The gene calls are TRBV10-1 and TRBJ1-1, with 7 bases fitting TRBD1. The V gene end was trimmed by 5 bases and the J gene end by 0 bases; junction bases not matched to a gene: 3. Germline V gives CDR1 WNHNN, CDR2 SYGVQD (reference sequence). The CDR3 contains 14 residues. DNA for the CDR3: TGCGCCAGCAGTCGACAGGGACTGAACACTGAAGCTTTCTTT. Translated, it gives CASSRQGLNTEAFF.

The gene calls are TRBV27 and TRBJ2-3, with TRBD1 matching 7 bases. This CDR3 spans 16 amino acids. J gave up 0 bases and V 6 bases, and 9 bases lay outside the gene matches. Germline CDR1 is MNHEY and CDR2 is SMNVEV (reference sequence). CDR3 region: CASSRDSGYSTDTQYF. The CDR3 DNA sequence: TGTGCCAGCAGCCGGGACAGCGGATATAGCACAGATACGCAGTATTTT.

This clone was seen once. The V gene is TRBV5-1, the J gene TRBJ1-2; 7 bases line up with TRBD1. Trimming cost V 5 bases and J 3 bases; bases outside gene matches: 1. The CDR3 is 12 residues long. The germline V gene has CDR1 SGHRS and CDR2 YFSETQ. The CDR3 spells CASRGGDYGYTF. The DNA of the CDR3 is TGCGCCAGCAGAGGGGGCGACTATGGCTACACCTTC.

The chain is built from TRBV5-1 and TRBJ2-5; 8 nucleotides line up with TRBD1. Germline V CDR1 and CDR2: SGHRS, YFSETQ. V was pared by 4 bases and J by 4 bases, with 6 bases of the junction left unmatched. The CDR3 length is 14 residues. The CDR3 DNA is TGCGCCAGCAGCATTGGACAGGGTAGAGAGACCCAGTACTTC. Encoded protein: CASSIGQGRETQYF.